The clone carrying this T cell receptor (beta chain) appeared a few times. The target antigen is unknown. Additional DNA sequences in this sample encode the identical CDR3. CDR3 length equals 13 residues. Deletions cut 5 bases from V and 6 bases from J, with 10 bases between. Germline V gene data show CDR1 as KGHSH and CDR2 as LQKENI. The data originate from a study of beta chain features in type 1 diabetes. TCRB transcripts that were expressed got sequenced, as all of the isolated RNA had been reverse transcribed. Libraries were prepared by immunoSEQ multiplex PCR; TCRdb keeps only in-frame clonotypes and omits some of them. Of around 300,000 clones in the sample, about 8% were seen once. Study conclusions and caveats: Type 1 diabetes patients had moderately but significantly shorter TCRB CDR3s in all four CD4+ subsets. Cells expressing TCR highly could be over-represented by cDNA sequencing. Shorter templates might be favored by PCR, and equally so in patients and in controls. A closer apparent resemblance between naive, central memory and Treg TCRB repertoires was seen in patients than in healthy donors.

This sequence was found in a woman aged 18 to 35 in good health. The chain recombines TRBV18 with TRBJ1-4; D not resolved. Sequencing input: central memory CD4+ T cells from blood. CDR3 nucleotides: TGTGCCAGCTCAGCCGACGGATATGAAAAACTGTTTTTT. Its protein product is CASSADGYEKLFF.